The next 11 T cell receptor beta chains were all read from a single sample in a study of vaccination and CD4 T cells after COVID-19. Antigens of these TCRs are unknown. Sequenced with the Oncomine TCR Beta short-read assay was DNA taken from cultured CD4+ T cells. TCRdb processed the PCR reads anew with MiXCR; each CDR3 protein has one entry. Among about 15,000 distinct CDR3 sequences, under 75% were seen once, and the ten largest hold approximately 13%. Regarding treatment: roughly nine-day PBMC culture with coronavirus spike peptide pools or control peptides (ViraFEST assay). Sample: CD4+ T cells from blood, cultured in vitro. These receptors came from a human donor who had recovered from COVID-19.

This clonotype is medium-sized (0.01 to 0.1%) by share. The chain is built from TRBV6-8 and TRBJ1-5; D is unresolved. Trimming removed 5 bases at V and 0 bases at J, with 8 bases between. CDR1 is MNHGY, CDR2 SAAAGT, per germline. CDR3 size: 14 residues. The CDR3 here is CASSLSYSNQPQHF. The CDR3, as DNA: TGTGCCAGCAGTCTGAGTTATAGCAATCAGCCCCAGCATTTT.

V and J are TRBV7-2 and TRBJ2-5; 7 bases fit TRBD1. CDR1 SGHTA and CDR2 FQGNSA come from the germline V gene. Losses at the gene ends were 1 base for V and 4 bases for J; bases not matched to a gene: 3. This CDR3 has 14 amino acids. CDR3: CASSLVDRLETQYF. In DNA form, the CDR3 reads TGTGCCAGCAGCTTAGTGGACAGGTTAGAGACCCAGTACTTC.

Concerning this clonotype itself: Germline is not matched at one junction end, which may reflect a read error. This chain uses TRBV19 with TRBJ2-5, with 9 nucleotides matching TRBD2. CDR3 length equals 13 residues. CDR1 is LNHDA, CDR2 SQIVND, per germline (reference sequence). CDR3: CASRIAGAETQYF. Written as DNA, the CDR3 is TGTGCCAGTAGGATAGCGGGAGCAGAGACCCAGTACTTC.

The rearrangement links TRBV24-1 to TRBJ2-1; D gene uncertain. V lost 2 bases and J 8 bases, leaving 9 bases between the germline ends. Germline CDR1 and CDR2: KGHDR and SFDVKD. The CDR3 is made up of 13 amino acids. CDR3 protein: CATSDWRSYEQFF. In DNA, the CDR3 is TGTGCCACCAGTGATTGGCGAAGCTATGAGCAGTTCTTC.

The chain is built from TRBV6-2 or TRBV6-3 and TRBJ2-1, with 11 nucleotides matching TRBD2. The length of the CDR3 is 15 residues. Germline CDR1 and CDR2: MNHEY and SVGEGT. The J segment lost 7 bases and the V segment lost 6 bases, leaving 8 bases of the junction unmatched. This CDR3 reads CASSQTSGTWNEQFF. The CDR3 nucleotides read TGTGCCAGCAGCCAGACTAGCGGGACATGGAATGAGCAGTTCTTC.

The rearrangement uses TRBV20-1 and TRBJ1-1; unclear D gene. CDR3 size: 11 residues. CDR1 is DFQATT and CDR2 is SNEGSKA in the germline V gene (reference sequence). The CDR3 DNA reads TGCGGTCGTGGGGTGAACACTGAAGCTTTCTTT. This gives the protein CGRGVNTEAFF.

The rearrangement links TRBV27 to TRBJ1-6; 7 nucleotides align to TRBD1. V lost 3 bases to trimming and J lost 7 bases; unmatched junction nucleotides: 6. CDR3 length equals 15 residues. Germline CDR1 is MNHEY and CDR2 is SMNVEV (reference sequence). The CDR3 is CASSLRQGGNSPLHF. CDR3 nucleotide sequence: TGTGCCAGCAGTTTGCGACAGGGAGGGAATTCACCCCTCCACTTT.

The genes are TRBV20-1 and TRBJ1-2; weak D call: TRBD1 (5 bases). The germline V gene encodes CDR1 DFQATT and CDR2 SNEGSKA (reference sequence). The CDR3 is 11 amino acids. The ends were cut back, 8 bases at V and 4 bases at J, with 11 bases in the middle. For the CDR3, the DNA is TGCAGTCCACAGGAGGGCTATGGCTACACCTTC. Translating it yields CSPQEGYGYTF.

The CDR3: CATSEGSLEQYF. The CDR3 coding sequence is TGTGCCACCAGTGAGGGGTCGTTGGAGCAGTACTTC. The J gene is TRBJ2-7, the V gene TRBV24-1, with D uncertain. Per the germline V gene, CDR1 is KGHDR and CDR2 is SFDVKD. Deletions cut 4 bases from V and 7 bases from J, with 10 bases between. CDR3 length equals 12 residues.

This clonotype was detected a few times. The rearrangement joins TRBV20-1 to TRBJ1-2; 9 bases map to TRBD1. The V gene's germline CDR1 is DFQATT and CDR2 SNEGSKA (reference sequence). Trimming took 3 bases from V and 3 from J; bases not matched to a gene: 5. The CDR3 is 14 residues long. Here the CDR3 DNA reads TGCAGTGCTAGGGGGACAGGGCAAGACTATGGCTACACCTTC. It translates to CSARGTGQDYGYTF.

The V and J genes are TRBV28 and TRBJ2-5; no clear D. The CDR3 totals 11 residues. V was pared by 7 bases and J by 8 bases, with 11 bases between. CDR1 is MDHEN and CDR2 is SYDVKM in the germline V gene. Written as DNA, the CDR3 is TGTGCCAGCACCGGAGCTCTCACCCAGTACTTC. It is translated as CASTGALTQYF.